Sequencing of this T cell receptor (beta chain) was carried out in a study of tumor and adjacent non-tumor tissue in lung cancer. Across the whole study: Histology: about 13 adenocarcinoma, a couple of squamous cell carcinoma, 1 small cell lung cancer.

Three rounds of nested PCR, following a modified ARM-PCR protocol, produced the TCRbeta library. One entry per CDR3 protein results from TCRdb running MiXCR on the multiplex PCR reads. The sample lists approximately 62,000 distinct CDR3 sequences, more than 55% occurring once. RNA was extracted from bulk tissue without any cell sorting. This non-tumor lung sample came from over 3 cm beyond the tumor edge. This clonotype has only one observation. The germline gene is not matched at one end of the junction; a read error may be the cause. The CDR3 covers 13 residues. Germline lookup yields CDR1 KGHSH and CDR2 LQKENI.

The V and J genes are TRBV18 and TRBJ1-5; D perhaps matches TRBD1 (6 bases). Sequenced sample: distant non-tumor lung tissue. This receptor was obtained from a man aged 70-80 years with non-small cell lung cancer. In DNA form, the CDR3 reads TGTCCCAGCTCAACAGGGAGTGGGCAGCCACAGCATTTT. Translated, it gives CPSSTGSGQPQHF.